The clone carrying this TCR beta chain was counted a few times. One entry per CDR3 protein results from TCRdb running MiXCR on the 5' RACE reads. Of 65,000 to 90,000 distinct CDR3 sequences listed, roughly 15% are singletons. Germline V CDR1 and CDR2: DFQATT, SNEGSKA (reference sequence). V lost 2 bases and J lost 2, with 10 bases in between. The CDR3 is made up of 14 amino acids. This sample is part of a study of T cells after yellow fever vaccination. Study overall: Fractions of limited cellularity were prepared by means of SMART-Seq v4 Ultra Low Input.

This chain connects TRBV20-1 to TRBJ1-3; perhaps TRBD1 as D (6 bases). This TCR was sampled from a man younger than 35 who received the YFV17D yellow fever vaccine. The sample was CD8+ T cells not binding an NS4B(214-222) dextramer, sorted from PBMCs, taken roughly 20 days after the first yellow fever vaccination. The CDR3 here is CSARTTGTGNTIYF. CDR3 nucleotides: TGCAGTGCTAGAACAACAGGGACTGGAAACACCATATATTTT.